This T cell receptor beta chain was observed in a study of breast tumors, draining lymph nodes, adjacent tissues (dated by TCRdb to 2016 to 2017). Study-level background: Breast cancer patients provided tumor, adjacent nontumor tissue and axillary lymph nodes, and the study compared the TCR beta repertoires across these three sources. In human breast cancer, the study set out to assess how tumor, surrounding tissue and draining lymph node repertoires relate to one another and whether T cells might be exchanged between them. Findings and caveats that apply to the study as a whole: Tumor T-cell repertoires showed less diversity than lymph node repertoires and more diversity than nontumor tissue repertoires, and tumor T-cell repertoires showed preferential V and J gene usage. The conclusion that tumor T cells originate in lymph nodes was framed as consistent with a hypothesis rather than directly demonstrated. Tumor and nontumor tissue repertoires were significantly more similar in luminal-like than in basal-like breast cancer. The data were judged consistent with most tumor T cells deriving from the lymph node and then expanding within tumor tissue.

CDR3 length: 13 amino acids, cysteine to phenylalanine. Just CDR3 DNA is preserved here, 39 bases in frame from base 1. The germline V gene (reference sequence) provides CDR1 GTSNPN and CDR2 SVGIG. V is cut by 3 bases and J by 8 bases, and the space between the germline ends is 11 bases. TCRdb records Illumina HiSeq 2000 as the sequencer. Multiplex PCR amplification was used to generate the TCR beta chain libraries. High-throughput sequencing was used to analyze the amplified TCR beta chain products. Clones were called with MiXCR by TCRdb after fastp trimmed the public reads at Q25, and only in-frame beta chains were retained. Identical CDR3 proteins give one entry, which carries the most common genes and DNA. Within this sample are approximately 140,000 distinct CDR3 sequences, with approximately 29% of them counted one time only. Approximately 2.3% of the sample is taken by the ten largest. The lymph node samples were taken from the axillary draining lymph nodes of breast cancer patients.

The table lists this clonotype with many counts. No antigen is known for it. It has no much larger one-base neighbor in the sample; base qualities were not kept. The TCR was taken from a female donor with breast cancer. Some clones in this sample may be carry-over from other donors' samples. The source material was axillary lymph node tissue. The V and J segments used are TRBV30 and TRBJ1-6; the D gene is possibly TRBD1, with 6 bases matching. The DNA is as follows: TGTGCCTGGAGGGCACAGGGTTATTCACCCCTCCACTTT. It encodes CAWRAQGYSPLHF.